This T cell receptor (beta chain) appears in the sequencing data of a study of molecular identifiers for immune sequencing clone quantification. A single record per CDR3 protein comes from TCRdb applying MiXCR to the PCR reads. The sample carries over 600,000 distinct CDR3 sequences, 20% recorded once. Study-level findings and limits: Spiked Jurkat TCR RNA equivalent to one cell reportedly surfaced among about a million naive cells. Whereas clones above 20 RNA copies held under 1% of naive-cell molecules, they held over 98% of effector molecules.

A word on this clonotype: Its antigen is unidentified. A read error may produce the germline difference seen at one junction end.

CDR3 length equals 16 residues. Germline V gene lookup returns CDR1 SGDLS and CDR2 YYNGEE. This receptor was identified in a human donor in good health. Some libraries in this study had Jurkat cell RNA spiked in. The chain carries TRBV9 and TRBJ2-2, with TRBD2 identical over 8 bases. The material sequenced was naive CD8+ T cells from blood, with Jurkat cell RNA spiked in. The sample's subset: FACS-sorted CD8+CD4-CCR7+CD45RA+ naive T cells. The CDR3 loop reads CAISAIGAGDPGELFF. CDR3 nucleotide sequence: TGTGCCATCAGCGCAATAGGAGCGGGAGACCCCGGGGAGCTGTTTTTT.